The following is a T cell receptor beta chain sequence with its context. The data derive from a study of blood T cell repertoires in COVID-19. Whole-study context: From the United States, Italy and Spain came samples of acute and convalescent COVID-19. T cells, B-cell-depleted T cells, or PBMCs supplied cDNA or gDNA.

As handled by the study authors: Quantification of nucleated cells was approximated via reference gene primer amplification. The protocol was immunoSEQ multiplex PCR, while the TCRdb copy is restricted to in-frame clones and leaves out a portion. The V and J calls and clone size are taken from that table; D and trimming were inferred from the DNA. Of approximately 210,000 clones in the sample, roughly 80% were seen once. Trimming shortened V by 7 bases and J by 5 bases, and 11 bases separated the two germline ends. This CDR3 is 11 amino acids long. Germline CDR1 SQVTM, CDR2 ANQGSEA. The sample was peripheral blood. The TCR originated in a human donor in a cohort sampled during active COVID-19. V usage is TRBV29-1 and J usage is TRBJ1-2; D is perhaps TRBD1 (6 bases). CDR3 in amino acids: CSGRTVYGYTF. CDR3 coding DNA: TGCAGCGGTCGGACAGTTTATGGCTACACCTTC.